This T cell receptor (beta chain) was captured by sequencing in a study of T cell responses to AZD1222 COVID-19 vaccine. Notes on the study in general: With dominance at 160-218 and 743-854, vaccine-associated CD4 TCRs spanned spike.

A remark on this clone: Its specificity is unknown.

Only in-frame clones appear in the TCRdb table, and some are missing; sequencing was by immunoSEQ multiplex PCR. The sample yields 95,000 to 100,000 clones, around nine tenths seen once. V was shortened by 0 bases and J by 2 bases, with 11 bases between the two germline ends. The CDR3 spans 15 residues. The germline V gene encodes CDR1 LGHNA and CDR2 YNFKEQ. V gene TRBV4-2 combines with J gene TRBJ2-7; the D gene is possibly TRBD1 (5 bases). This receptor was identified in an adult who received the AZD1222 COVID-19 vaccine. The material sequenced was peripheral blood, taken 28 days after the second AZD1222 dose. CDR3 sequence reads: CASSQDRGGTYEQYF. CDR3 nucleotide sequence: TGTGCCAGCAGCCAAGATAGGGGCGGCACCTACGAGCAGTACTTC.